What follows is one TCR beta chain and its context. The record originates from a study of cytomegalovirus exposure and HLA in healthy donors. The CDR3 is 13 residues long. Germline values: CDR1 SGHKS, CDR2 YYEKEE (reference sequence). V shed 3 bases and J shed 3 bases, with 6 bases lying between them. This PCR relied on a set of 60 Vbeta primers and 13 Jbeta primers. The protocol was immunoSEQ multiplex PCR, while the TCRdb copy is restricted to in-frame clones and leaves out a portion. The data contain about 110,000 clones, approximately 83% of them singletons. The specimen sequenced was PBMCs. The chain is built from TRBV5-5 and TRBJ2-2, with unresolved D. The TCR originated in a middle-aged man in good health and CMV-seronegative. CDR3 nucleotide sequence: TGTGCCAGCAGCTCCCTTTACACCGGGGAGCTGTTTTTT. This gives the protein CASSSLYTGELFF.